This T cell receptor beta chain derives from a study of spatial heterogeneity in lung cancer (dated by TCRdb to 2018 to 2020). With regard to the full study: Samples were obtained from approximately 70 patients with early-stage, untreated non-small cell lung cancer from the lung TRACERx cohort. More beta-chain than alpha-chain transcripts were consistently detected, likely reflecting higher beta-chain transcript abundance. Both alpha and beta chains were TCR-sequenced in fewer than 250 tumor regions, 64 matched nontumor lung samples and 56 PBMC samples obtained at surgery. The study quantitatively compared TCR alpha and beta repertoires across multiple tumor regions, matched nontumor lung and blood in non-small cell lung cancer. Follow-up PBMC samples were sequenced whenever the samples were available, and the median time to follow-up was around two years after resection. The study linked features of the TCR repertoire to counts of nonsynonymous mutations, which were determined by whole-exome sequencing of tumor tissue. In the raw uncorrected reads, each unique combination of TCR and UMI appeared more than ten times on average.

Library preparation was by 5' RACE. Sequencing took place on a NextSeq 500. The TCR library protocol attached a unique molecular identifier to each TCR cDNA molecule to allow correction of PCR and sequencing errors. From the authors' description of their analysis: TCR identification, UMI-based error correction and CDR3 extraction were performed with Decombinator tools. TCRs above a frequency of 2 per 1,000, corresponding to the top 1% of the tumor frequency distribution, were defined as expanded. Renyi diversity was calculated using the R vegan package after each repertoire was subsampled 100 times to 5,000 TCRs. CDR3 similarity networks were built from amino acid triplet string-kernel similarity, connecting CDR3s with pairwise similarity above 0.82. TCRdb took the public reads, trimmed them with fastp at Q25, ran MiXCR for clone calling and kept in-frame beta chains. One record per CDR3 amino acid sequence lists the most common genes and DNA. The V and J calls were not made by the authors but by TCRdb's processing. This sample gives 110,000 or so distinct CDR3 sequences in total; 10% to 12% of them show up just once. Together, the top ten hold approximately 24% of the sample.

In light of the paper, this sample's time point label describes: blood at routine non-recurrence follow-up after resection. For TCR sequencing, whole RNA was extracted from tumor and nontumor lung tissue, or from cryopreserved PBMC samples, and no cell sorting was done. A patient was chosen for TCR sequencing only when enough RNA was available from at least two tumor regions. Study-wide conclusions, independent of this receptor: Comparisons of baseline and follow-up blood repertoires included only approximately 13 patients. Confirming at a functional level the hypothesis that regional TCRs recognize regional mutations was considered to require additional single-cell paired TCR alpha and beta sequencing. Ubiquitous expanded tumor TCRs showed up in blood more often at tumor resection than at routine follow-up.

This clonotype was recorded a few times. What this receptor recognizes is not known. No base qualities exist here, and no much larger clone lies one base off it. This material consisted of PBMCs, taken at follow-up. The receptor was isolated from a female donor with early-stage non-small cell lung cancer.

The CDR3: CATSDSTAWRPQHF. In nucleotides, the sequence is TGTGCCACCAGTGACTCGACAGCTTGGAGGCCCCAGCATTTT. This receptor chain uses TRBV24-1 and TRBJ1-5, and the D gene may be TRBD1, 5 bases matching. Trimming costs V 4 bases and J 9 bases, and their ends lie 15 bases apart. Per the germline V gene, KGHDR is the CDR1 and SFDVKD is the CDR2. The CDR3 contains 14 residues, cysteine and phenylalanine counted. Just the 42-base CDR3 DNA is kept, in frame starting at base 1.